The source of this TCR beta chain is a study of blood T cell repertoires in COVID-19. About the research overall: Italy, Spain and the United States were the sources of the convalescent and acute COVID-19 samples.

This CDR3 comprises 14 residues. V gave up 0 bases and J gave up 8 bases, with 13 bases separating them. The germline V gene has CDR1 LGHDT and CDR2 YNNKEL (reference sequence). Here immunoSEQ multiplex PCR was the method, and the copy in TCRdb shows in-frame clones only, minus some. Among roughly 180,000 clones listed, around 85% were seen once. J is TRBJ1-2 and V is TRBV3-1 (or the pseudogene TRBV3-2); D gene ambiguous. The sample taken for sequencing was peripheral blood. This TCR came from a woman aged 55-69 years with acute or convalescent COVID-19. The CDR3 DNA follows: TGTGCCAGCAGCCAAGATCGAACTAGGTACGGCTACACCTTC. Translating gives CASSQDRTRYGYTF.